The TCR beta chain under discussion was sequenced for a study of OX40 agonist ivuxolimab in advanced cancers. Notes on the research overall: Ivuxolimab was an agonistic, fully human IgG2 monoclonal antibody directed against OX40 (CD134), a costimulatory receptor. Intravenous ivuxolimab was administered to patients every 2 weeks at six dose levels: 0.01, 0.1, 0.3, 1.5, 3 and 10 mg/kg. Of the approximately 53 patients in dose escalation, some 19 had hepatocellular carcinoma, approximately 15 had melanoma, 9 had renal cell carcinoma and 9 had head and neck cancer. The dose-escalation cohort was almost 85% male with a mean age of about 54 years, ranging from roughly 23 to 90. Prior anti-PD-1, anti-PD-L1 or anti-CTLA-4 therapy was permitted, and checkpoint inhibitors had been received by around 40% of dose-escalation patients. Three dose-escalation patients achieved partial responses, one with hepatocellular carcinoma and two with cutaneous melanoma. The purpose of peripheral TCRbeta sequencing was to test whether ivuxolimab changed TCR sequence diversity and led to clonal T-cell expansion. The monotherapy dose-escalation portion (N of about 57 patients) of the phase I ivuxolimab trial is reported in the paper.

Patients with autoimmune disease history or receiving systemic immunosuppression were excluded from the trial. Peripheral blood for TCR sequencing was collected from all dose cohorts at baseline, on cycle 4 day 1, and on cycle 7 day 1. Samples came from an open-label, multicenter, first-in-human phase I dose-escalation trial of ivuxolimab. The trial enrolled adults with locally advanced or metastatic head and neck squamous cell, hepatocellular, melanoma or renal cell carcinoma. CD4+ and CD8+ T cells were sorted separately from peripheral blood before TCR sequencing. On the study overall, not on this receptor specifically: In the 0.1-3.0 mg/kg groups, partial responders had among the lowest normalized peripheral clonal expansion, particularly in CD8+ T cells. The antigen specificity of the peripheral T cells that underwent clonal expansion was not determined. After ivuxolimab, more expanded clones were found on average in CD8+ T cells than in CD4+ T cells. At doses from 0.1 to 3.0 mg/kg, clonal expansion was seen in both CD4+ and CD8+ blood T cells between baseline and week 6. Low levels of normalized T-cell clonal expansion were also shown by some nonresponding patients.

In its sample, this clone was seen once. This clone's antigen is unknown. The input lacks base qualities; no much larger clone sits a single base away. V is clipped by 0 bases and J by 6 bases, and the sequence between their germline boundaries is 12 bases long. The germline V gene specifies SGHRS as CDR1 and YFSETQ as CDR2. The CDR3 covers 14 residues, taking in both the cysteine and the phenylalanine. Of all the DNA, just the CDR3 is kept, 42 bases in frame from base 1. Genomic DNA was extracted from sorted cells for sequencing of the TCRbeta CDR3 region. TCRbeta CDR3 regions were sequenced using the immunoSEQ Assay. The source is immuneACCESS, and TCRdb retained only in-frame sequences with V and J called. Part of the clones is not carried over; for the studies checked, unresolved V genes explain less than half of this, and the remainder is unexplained. The sample table shows under 20,000 clones, and approximately 80% are seen once. 13% of the sample belongs to the ten largest clones.

The sequences come from CD4+ or CD8+ T cells sorted from blood, collected in a trial of the OX40 agonist ivuxolimab. The rearranged segments are TRBV5-1 and TRBJ1-1; possibly the D gene is TRBD1, per 5 matching bases. The source of this sequence is an adult with an advanced solid tumor such as melanoma, head and neck, liver or kidney cancer. The sequence in DNA is TGCGCCAGCAGCTTGGCAGGGTGGAAAGCTGAAGCTTTCTTT. The encoded protein is CASSLAGWKAEAFF.